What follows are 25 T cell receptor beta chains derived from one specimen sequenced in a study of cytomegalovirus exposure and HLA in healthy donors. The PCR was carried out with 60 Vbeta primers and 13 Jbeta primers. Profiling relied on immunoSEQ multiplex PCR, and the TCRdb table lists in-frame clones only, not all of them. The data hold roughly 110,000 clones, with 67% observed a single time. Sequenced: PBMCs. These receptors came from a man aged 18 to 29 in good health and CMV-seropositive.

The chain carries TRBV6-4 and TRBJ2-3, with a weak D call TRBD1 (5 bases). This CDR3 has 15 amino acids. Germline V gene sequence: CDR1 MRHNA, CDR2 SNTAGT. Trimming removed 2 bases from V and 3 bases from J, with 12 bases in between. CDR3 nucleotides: TGTGCCAGCAGTGACCAGGGCAGAGGTACAGATACGCAGTATTTT. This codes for CASSDQGRGTDTQYF.

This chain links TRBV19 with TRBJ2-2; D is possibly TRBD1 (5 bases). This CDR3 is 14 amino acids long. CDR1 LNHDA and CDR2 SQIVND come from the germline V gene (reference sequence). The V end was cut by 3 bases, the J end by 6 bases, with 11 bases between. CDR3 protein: CASSIQGFAGELFF. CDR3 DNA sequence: TGTGCCAGTAGTATCCAGGGCTTCGCCGGGGAGCTGTTTTTT.

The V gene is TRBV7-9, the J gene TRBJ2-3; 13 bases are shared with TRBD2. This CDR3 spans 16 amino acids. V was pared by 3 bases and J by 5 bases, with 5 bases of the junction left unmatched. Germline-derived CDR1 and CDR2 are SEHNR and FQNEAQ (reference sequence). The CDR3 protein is CASSFWTSGGRDTQYF. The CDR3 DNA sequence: TGTGCCAGCAGCTTCTGGACTAGCGGGGGCCGAGATACGCAGTATTTT.

The CDR3 spells CASSQGGGKIQPQHF. DNA of the CDR3: TGTGCCAGCAGCCAAGGGGGGGGAAAGATTCAGCCCCAGCATTTT. The gene calls are TRBV4-2 and TRBJ1-5, with TRBD1 as a possible D gene (5 bases). CDR3 length equals 15 residues. Germline CDR1 is LGHNA and CDR2 is YNFKEQ. Trimming removed 1 base from V and 6 bases from J, with 13 bases in between.

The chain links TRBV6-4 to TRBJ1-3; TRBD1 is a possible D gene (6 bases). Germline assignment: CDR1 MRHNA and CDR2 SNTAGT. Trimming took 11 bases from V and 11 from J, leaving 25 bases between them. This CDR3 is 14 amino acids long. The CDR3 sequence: CAHKNRVKRGAIYF. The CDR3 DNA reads TGTGCCCATAAGAACAGGGTAAAAAGGGGCGCCATATATTTT.

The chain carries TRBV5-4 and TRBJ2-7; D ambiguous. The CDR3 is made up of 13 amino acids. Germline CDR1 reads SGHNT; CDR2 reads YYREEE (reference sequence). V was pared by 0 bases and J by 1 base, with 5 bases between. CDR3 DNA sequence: TGTGCCAGCAGCTTGGGCCAGTCCTACGAGCAGTACTTC. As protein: CASSLGQSYEQYF.

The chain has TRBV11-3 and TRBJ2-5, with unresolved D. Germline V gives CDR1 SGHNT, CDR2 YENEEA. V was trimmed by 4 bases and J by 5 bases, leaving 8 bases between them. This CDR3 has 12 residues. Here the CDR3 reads CASSYGRETQYF. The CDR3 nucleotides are TGTGCCAGCAGCTACGGTCGGGAGACCCAGTACTTC.

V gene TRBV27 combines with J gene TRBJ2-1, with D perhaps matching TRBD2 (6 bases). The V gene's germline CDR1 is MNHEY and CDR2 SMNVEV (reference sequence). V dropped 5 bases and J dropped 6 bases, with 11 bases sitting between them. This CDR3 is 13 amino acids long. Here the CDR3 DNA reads TGTGCCAGCAGTCTTAGCGGATTCAATGAGCAGTTCTTC. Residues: CASSLSGFNEQFF.

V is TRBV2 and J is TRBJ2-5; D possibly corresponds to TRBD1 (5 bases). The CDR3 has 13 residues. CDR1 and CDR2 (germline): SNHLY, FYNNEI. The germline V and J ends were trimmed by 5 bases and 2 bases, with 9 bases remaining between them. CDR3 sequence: CASSQGIQETQYF. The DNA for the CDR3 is TGTGCCAGCAGTCAGGGAATACAAGAGACCCAGTACTTC.

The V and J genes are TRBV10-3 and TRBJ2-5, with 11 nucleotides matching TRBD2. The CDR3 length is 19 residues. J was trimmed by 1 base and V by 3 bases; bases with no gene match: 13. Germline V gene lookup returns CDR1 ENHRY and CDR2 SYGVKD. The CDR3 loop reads CAISEPGTSGRSVQETQYF. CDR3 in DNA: TGTGCCATCAGTGAACCGGGAACTAGCGGGAGATCTGTCCAAGAGACCCAGTACTTC.

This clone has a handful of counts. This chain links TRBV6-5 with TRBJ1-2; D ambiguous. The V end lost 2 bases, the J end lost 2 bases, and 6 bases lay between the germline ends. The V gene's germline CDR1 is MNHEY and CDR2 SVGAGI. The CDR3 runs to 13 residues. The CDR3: CASSYDTNYGYTF. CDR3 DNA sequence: TGTGCCAGCAGTTACGACACGAACTATGGCTACACCTTC.

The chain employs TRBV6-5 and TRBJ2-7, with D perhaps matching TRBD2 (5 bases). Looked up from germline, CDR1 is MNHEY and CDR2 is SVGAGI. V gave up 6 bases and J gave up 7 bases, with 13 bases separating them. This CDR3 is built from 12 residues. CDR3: CASRTGEREQYF. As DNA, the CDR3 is TGTGCCAGCAGAACCGGGGAACGGGAGCAGTACTTC.

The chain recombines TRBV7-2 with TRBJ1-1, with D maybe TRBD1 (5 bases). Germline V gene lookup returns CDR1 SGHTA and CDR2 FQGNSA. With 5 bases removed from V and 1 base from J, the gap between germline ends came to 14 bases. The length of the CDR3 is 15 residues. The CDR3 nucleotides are TGTGCCAGCAGCCACTGGGGACTTCCGAACACTGAAGCTTTCTTT. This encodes CASSHWGLPNTEAFF.

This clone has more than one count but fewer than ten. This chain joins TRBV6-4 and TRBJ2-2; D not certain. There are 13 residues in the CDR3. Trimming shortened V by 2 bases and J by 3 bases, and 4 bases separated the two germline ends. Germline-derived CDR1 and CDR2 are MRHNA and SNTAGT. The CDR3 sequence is CASSDTDTGELFF. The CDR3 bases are TGTGCCAGCAGTGACACAGACACCGGGGAGCTGTTTTTT.

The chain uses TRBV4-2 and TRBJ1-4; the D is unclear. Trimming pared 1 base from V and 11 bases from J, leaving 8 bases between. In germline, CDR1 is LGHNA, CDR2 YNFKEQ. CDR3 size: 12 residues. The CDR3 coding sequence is TGTGCCAGCAGCCAAGGGACGGGGAAACTGTTTTTT. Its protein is CASSQGTGKLFF.

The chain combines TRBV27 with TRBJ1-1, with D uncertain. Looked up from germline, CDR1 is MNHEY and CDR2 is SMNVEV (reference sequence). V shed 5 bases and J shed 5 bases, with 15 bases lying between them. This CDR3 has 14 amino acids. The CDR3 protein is CASSPTRFPTEAFF. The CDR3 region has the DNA TGTGCCAGCAGTCCCACTAGATTTCCGACTGAAGCTTTCTTT.

DNA of the CDR3: TGTGCCTGGAGTCCCGGGACAGGGGATGAAAAACTGTTTTTT. This codes for CAWSPGTGDEKLFF. The gene calls are TRBV30 and TRBJ1-4; 10 nucleotides align to TRBD1. The J segment lost 6 bases and the V segment lost 2 bases, leaving 3 bases of the junction unmatched. This CDR3 contains 14 residues. Looked up from germline, CDR1 is GTSNPN and CDR2 is SVGIG (reference sequence).

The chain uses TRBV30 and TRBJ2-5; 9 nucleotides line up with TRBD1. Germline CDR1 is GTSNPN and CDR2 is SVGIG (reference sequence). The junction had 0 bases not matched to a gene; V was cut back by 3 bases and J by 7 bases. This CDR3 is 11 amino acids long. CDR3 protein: CAWRDRGTQYF. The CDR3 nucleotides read TGTGCCTGGAGGGACAGGGGGACCCAGTACTTC. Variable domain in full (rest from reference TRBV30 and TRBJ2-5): SQTIHQWPATLVQPVGSPLSLECTVEGTSNPNLYWYRQAAGRGLQLLFYSVGIGQISSEVPQNLSASRPQDRQFILSSKKLLLSDSGFYLCAWRDRGTQYFGPGTRLLVL.

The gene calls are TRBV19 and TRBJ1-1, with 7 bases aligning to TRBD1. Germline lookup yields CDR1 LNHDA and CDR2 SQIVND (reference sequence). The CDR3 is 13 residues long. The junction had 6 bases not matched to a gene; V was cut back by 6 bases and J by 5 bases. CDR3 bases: TGTGCCAGTAGAGTAGGGGGCGGGACTGAAGCTTTCTTT. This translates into CASRVGGGTEAFF.

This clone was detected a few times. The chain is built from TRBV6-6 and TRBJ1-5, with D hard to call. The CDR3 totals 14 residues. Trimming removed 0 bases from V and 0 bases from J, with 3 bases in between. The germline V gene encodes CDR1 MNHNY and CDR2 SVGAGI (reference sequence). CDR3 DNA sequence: TGTGCCAGCAGTTACTCGGCTAGCAATCAGCCCCAGCATTTT. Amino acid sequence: CASSYSASNQPQHF.

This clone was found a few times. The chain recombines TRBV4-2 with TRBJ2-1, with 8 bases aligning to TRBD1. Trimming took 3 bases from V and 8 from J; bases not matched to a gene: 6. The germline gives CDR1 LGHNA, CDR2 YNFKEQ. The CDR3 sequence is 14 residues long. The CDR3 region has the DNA TGTGCCAGCAGCCAGGAGGGACAGGCATATGAGCAGTTCTTC. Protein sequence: CASSQEGQAYEQFF.

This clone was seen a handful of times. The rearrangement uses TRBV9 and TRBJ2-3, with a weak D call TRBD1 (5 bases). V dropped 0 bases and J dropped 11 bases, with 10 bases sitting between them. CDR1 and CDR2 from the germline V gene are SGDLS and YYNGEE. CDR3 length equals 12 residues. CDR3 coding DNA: TGTGCCAGCAGCGTAGACTCAGACAGGCAGTATTTT. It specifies CASSVDSDRQYF. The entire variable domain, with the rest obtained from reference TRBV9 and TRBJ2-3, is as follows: DSGVTQTPKHLITATGQRVTLRCSPRSGDLSVYWYQQSLDQGLQFLIQYYNGEERAKGNILERFSAQQFPDLHSELNLSSLELGDSALYFCASSVDSDRQYFGPGTRLTVL.

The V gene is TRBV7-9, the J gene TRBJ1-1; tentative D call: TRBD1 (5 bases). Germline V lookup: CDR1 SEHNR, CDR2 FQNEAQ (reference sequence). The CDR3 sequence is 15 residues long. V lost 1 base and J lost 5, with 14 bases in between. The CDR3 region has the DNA TGTGCCAGCAGCTTAGTACCGGACGGGGGAACTGAAGCTTTCTTT. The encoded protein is CASSLVPDGGTEAFF.

CDR3 nucleotide sequence: TGCGCCAGCAGTTCAGTACCTTCCTACGAGCAGTACTTC. Its translation is CASSSVPSYEQYF. This chain links TRBV10-1 with TRBJ2-7; D is ambiguous. With 5 bases removed from V and 1 base from J, the gap between germline ends came to 9 bases. CDR1 WNHNN and CDR2 SYGVQD come from the germline V gene (reference sequence). This CDR3 is built from 13 residues.

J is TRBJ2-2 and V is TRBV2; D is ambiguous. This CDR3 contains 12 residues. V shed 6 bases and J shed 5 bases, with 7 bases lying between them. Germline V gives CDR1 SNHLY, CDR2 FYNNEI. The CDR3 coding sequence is TGTGCCAGCAGACATGATACCGGGGAGCTGTTTTTT. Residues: CASRHDTGELFF.